This T cell receptor beta chain stems from a study of T cell changes during pregnancy in multiple sclerosis. The data were produced by immunoSEQ multiplex PCR, yet TCRdb's version contains in-frame clones alone and is incomplete. Of 58,000 or so clones listed, about nine tenths are singletons. CDR3 length equals 15 residues. Trimming shortened V by 0 bases and J by 9 bases, and 15 bases separated the two germline ends. CDR1 is SGHRS, CDR2 YFSETQ, per germline. The sequencing used peripheral blood, collected after pregnancy. The TCR sequence derives from a female donor with multiple sclerosis, enrolled in a pregnancy study. This chain links TRBV5-1 with TRBJ1-4; D is perhaps TRBD1 (6 bases). CDR3 amino acids: CASSLAGAGEQKLFF. CDR3 nucleotide sequence: TGCGCCAGCAGCTTGGCCGGGGCAGGGGAGCAAAAACTGTTTTTT. Full variable domain (rest looked up from reference TRBV5-1 and TRBJ1-4): KAGVTQTPRYLIKTRGQQVTLSCSPISGHRSVSWYQQTPGQGLQFLFEYFSETQRNKGNFPGRFSGRQFSNSRSEMNVSTLELGDSALYLCASSLAGAGEQKLFFGSGTQLSVL.